Below are 7 T cell receptor beta chains sequenced from a single sample in a study of T cells in Graves' hyperthyroidism and ophthalmopathy. Researchers took RNA transcripts and amplified the TCR beta CDR3 regions from them. The TCR CDR3 first-round RT-PCR relied on the HTBI primer set. Via MiXCR, TCRdb re-called the multiplex PCR reads, giving one row per CDR3 protein. The data contain 350,000 or so distinct CDR3 sequences, 15% to 20% of them singletons. Material: blood. These receptors were taken from a woman between 50 and 59 years old with Graves' hyperthyroidism.

The chain links TRBV27 to TRBJ1-5; D is possibly TRBD1 (5 bases). Trimming cost V 6 bases and J 0 bases, with 12 bases left between them. The CDR3 sequence is 15 residues long. Germline V gives CDR1 MNHEY, CDR2 SMNVEV (reference sequence). For the CDR3, the DNA is TGTGCCAGCAGAATGGGGCCCCTTAGCAATCAGCCCCAGCATTTT. This encodes CASRMGPLSNQPQHF.

This sequence joins TRBV6-2 or TRBV6-3 and TRBJ2-3, with TRBD2 matching over 9 bases. This CDR3 spans 13 amino acids. Germline V gene lookup returns CDR1 MNHEY and CDR2 SVGEGT. J gave up 8 bases and V 4 bases, and 4 bases lay outside the gene matches. CDR3 sequence: CASSLGLASTQYF. The CDR3 DNA is TGTGCCAGCAGTTTGGGACTAGCAAGTACGCAGTATTTT.

This clonotype was seen ten or more times. The chain links TRBV27 to TRBJ1-1, with unresolved D. V lost 6 bases to trimming and J lost 1 base, with 12 bases between them. Germline lookup yields CDR1 MNHEY and CDR2 SMNVEV (reference sequence). The CDR3 totals 14 residues. The CDR3 DNA sequence: TGTGCCAGCAGCCGCCGGGTTCGGAACACTGAAGCTTTCTTT. It encodes CASSRRVRNTEAFF.

V gene TRBV7-8 combines with J gene TRBJ1-5; tentative D call: TRBD1 (5 bases). V was cut by 9 bases and J by 7 bases, with 16 bases left in between. There are 13 residues in the CDR3. Germline values: CDR1 SGHVS, CDR2 FQNEAQ. CDR3 bases: TGTGCCAGTAGTGGGGCCCTCGGGCAGCCCCAGCATTTT. It yields the protein CASSGALGQPQHF.

In regard to this clonotype: The junction differs from germline at one of its ends, possibly a read error. The V call is TRBV10-3, the J call TRBJ1-2; D is possibly TRBD1 (5 bases). Germline V gene data show CDR1 as ENHRY and CDR2 as SYGVKD. This CDR3 comprises 14 residues. CDR3 region: CAITERGGNYGYTF. DNA of the CDR3: TGTGCCATCACTGAGCGGGGCGGAAACTATGGCTACACCTTC.

This clonotype was observed at least ten times. The chain links TRBV12-5 to TRBJ2-2, with D possibly matching TRBD1 (6 bases). The CDR3 length is 17 residues. The V gene's germline CDR1 is LGHNT and CDR2 FRNRAP. V dropped 2 bases and J dropped 8 bases, with 21 bases sitting between them. The CDR3 loop is CASGLYGTPFLGGELFF. Written as DNA, the CDR3 is TGTGCTAGTGGTTTGTACGGGACACCCTTTTTAGGAGGGGAGCTGTTTTTT.

This clonotype has just a few counts. The J gene is TRBJ1-1, the V gene TRBV10-3; 7 bases are shared with TRBD1. The V gene's germline CDR1 is ENHRY and CDR2 SYGVKD. The V segment lost 4 bases and the J segment 1 base; nucleotides outside the gene matches: 3. The CDR3 is 14 amino acids. In DNA form, the CDR3 reads TGTGCCATCAGTGGGGGACAGTGGAACACTGAAGCTTTCTTT. It encodes CAISGGQWNTEAFF.